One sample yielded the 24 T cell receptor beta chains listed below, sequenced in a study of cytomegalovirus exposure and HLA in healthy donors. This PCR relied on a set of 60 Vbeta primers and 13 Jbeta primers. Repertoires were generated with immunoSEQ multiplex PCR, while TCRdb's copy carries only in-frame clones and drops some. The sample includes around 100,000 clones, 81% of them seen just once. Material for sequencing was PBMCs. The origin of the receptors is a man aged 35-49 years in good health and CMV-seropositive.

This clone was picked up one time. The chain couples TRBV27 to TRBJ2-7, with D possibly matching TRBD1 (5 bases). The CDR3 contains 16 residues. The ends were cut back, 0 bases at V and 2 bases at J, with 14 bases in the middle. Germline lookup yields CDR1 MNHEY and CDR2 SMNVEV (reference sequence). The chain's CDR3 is CASSLSGLPGTYEQYF. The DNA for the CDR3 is TGTGCCAGCAGTTTATCGGGGCTTCCGGGTACCTACGAGCAGTACTTC.

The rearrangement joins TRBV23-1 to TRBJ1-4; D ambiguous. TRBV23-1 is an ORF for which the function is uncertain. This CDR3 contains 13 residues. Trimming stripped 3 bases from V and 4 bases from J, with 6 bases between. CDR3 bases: TGCGCCAGCAGTCATACAGTTAATGAAAAACTGTTTTTT. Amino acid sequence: CASSHTVNEKLFF.

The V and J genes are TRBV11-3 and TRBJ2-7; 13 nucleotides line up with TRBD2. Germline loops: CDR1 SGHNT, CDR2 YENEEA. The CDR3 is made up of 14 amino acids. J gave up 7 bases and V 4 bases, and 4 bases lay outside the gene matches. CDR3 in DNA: TGTGCCAGCAGCTCGGGACTAGCGGGACAGGAGCAGTACTTC. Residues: CASSSGLAGQEQYF.

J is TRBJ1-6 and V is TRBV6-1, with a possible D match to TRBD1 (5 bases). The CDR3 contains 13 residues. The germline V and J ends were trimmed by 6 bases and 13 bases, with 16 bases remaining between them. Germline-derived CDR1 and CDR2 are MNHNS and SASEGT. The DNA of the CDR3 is TGTGCCAGCAGCCAACCTACAGGTTCGCCCCTCCACTTT. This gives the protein CASSQPTGSPLHF.

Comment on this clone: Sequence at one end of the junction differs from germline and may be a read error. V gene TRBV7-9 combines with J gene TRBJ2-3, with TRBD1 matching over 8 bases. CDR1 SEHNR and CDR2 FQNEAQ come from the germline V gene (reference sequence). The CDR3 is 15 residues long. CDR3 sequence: CSSSFGTGYTDTQYF. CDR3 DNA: TGTTCCAGCAGCTTCGGGACAGGATACACAGATACGCAGTATTTT.

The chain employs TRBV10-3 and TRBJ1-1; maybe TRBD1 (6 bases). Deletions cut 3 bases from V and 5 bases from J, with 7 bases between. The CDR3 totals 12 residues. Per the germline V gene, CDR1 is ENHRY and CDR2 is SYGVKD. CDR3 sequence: CAISDRGTEAFF. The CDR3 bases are TGTGCCATCAGTGACAGGGGAACTGAAGCTTTCTTT.

The CDR3 region has the DNA TGCGCCAGCAGCTTGGAAGGGGCCAGTCAAGATACGCAGTATTTT. Amino acid sequence: CASSLEGASQDTQYF. The V call is TRBV5-1, the J call TRBJ2-3, with TRBD1 as a possible D gene (5 bases). Germline V lookup: CDR1 SGHRS, CDR2 YFSETQ. This CDR3 comprises 15 residues. The V and J ends lost 0 bases and 5 bases respectively, with 13 bases between them.

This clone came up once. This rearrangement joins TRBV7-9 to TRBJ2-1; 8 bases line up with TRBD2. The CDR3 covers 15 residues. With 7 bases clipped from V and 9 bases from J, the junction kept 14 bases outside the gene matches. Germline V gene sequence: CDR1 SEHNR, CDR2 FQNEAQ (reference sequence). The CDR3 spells CASTFGVAGGSEQFF. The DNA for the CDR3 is TGTGCCAGCACCTTCGGGGTGGCGGGAGGAAGTGAGCAGTTCTTC. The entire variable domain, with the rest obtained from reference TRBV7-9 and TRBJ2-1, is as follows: DTGVSQNPRHKITKRGQNVTFRCDPISEHNRLYWYRQTLGQGPEFLTYFQNEAQLEKSRLLSDRFSAERPKGSFSTLEIQRTEQGDSAMYLCASTFGVAGGSEQFFGPGTRLTVL.

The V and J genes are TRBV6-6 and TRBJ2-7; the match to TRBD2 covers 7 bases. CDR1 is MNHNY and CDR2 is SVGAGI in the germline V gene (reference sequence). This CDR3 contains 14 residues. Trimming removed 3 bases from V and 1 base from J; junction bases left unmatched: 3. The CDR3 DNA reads TGTGCCAGCAGTTATCTAGCGGCTTCCTACGAGCAGTACTTC. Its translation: CASSYLAASYEQYF.

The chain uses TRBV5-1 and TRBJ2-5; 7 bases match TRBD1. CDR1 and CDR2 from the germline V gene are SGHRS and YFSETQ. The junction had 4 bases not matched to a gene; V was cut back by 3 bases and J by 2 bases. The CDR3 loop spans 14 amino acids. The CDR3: CASSYQDRQETQYF. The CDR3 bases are TGCGCCAGCAGCTACCAGGACAGGCAAGAGACCCAGTACTTC.

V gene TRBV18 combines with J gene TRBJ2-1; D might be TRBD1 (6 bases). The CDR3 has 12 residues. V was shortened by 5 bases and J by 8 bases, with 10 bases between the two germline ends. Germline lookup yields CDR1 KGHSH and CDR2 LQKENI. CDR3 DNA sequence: TGTGCCAGCTCAGGGGGCGGAGATGAGCAGTTCTTC. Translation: CASSGGGDEQFF. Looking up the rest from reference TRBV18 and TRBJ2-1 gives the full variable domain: NAGVMQNPRHLVRRRGQEARLRCSPMKGHSHVYWYRQLPEEGLKFMVYLQKENIIDESGMPKERFSAEFPKEGPSILRIQQVVRGDSAAYFCASSGGGDEQFFGPGTRLTVL.

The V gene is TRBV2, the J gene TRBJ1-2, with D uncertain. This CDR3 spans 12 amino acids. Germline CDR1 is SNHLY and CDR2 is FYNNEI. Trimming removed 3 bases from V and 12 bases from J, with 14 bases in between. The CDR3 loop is CASSETLVGDTF. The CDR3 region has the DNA TGTGCCAGCAGTGAGACACTTGTCGGCGACACCTTC.

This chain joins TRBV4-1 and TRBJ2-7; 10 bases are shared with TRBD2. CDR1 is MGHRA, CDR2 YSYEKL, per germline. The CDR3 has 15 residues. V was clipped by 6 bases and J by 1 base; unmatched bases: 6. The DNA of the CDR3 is TGCGCCAGCAGGGGAGGACTAGCGGCTTCCTACGAGCAGTACTTC. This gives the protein CASRGGLAASYEQYF.

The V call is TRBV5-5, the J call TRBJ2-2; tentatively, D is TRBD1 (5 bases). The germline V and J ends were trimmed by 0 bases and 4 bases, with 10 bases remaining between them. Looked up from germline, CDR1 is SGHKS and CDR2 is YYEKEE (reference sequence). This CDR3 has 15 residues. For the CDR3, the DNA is TGTGCCAGCAGCTTGGAGACAGCCCCCACCGGGGAGCTGTTTTTT. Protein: CASSLETAPTGELFF.

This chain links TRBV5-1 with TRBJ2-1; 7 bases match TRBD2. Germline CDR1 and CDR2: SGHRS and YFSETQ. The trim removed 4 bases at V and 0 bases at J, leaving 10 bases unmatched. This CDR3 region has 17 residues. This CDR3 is CASSPKTSTNSYNEQFF. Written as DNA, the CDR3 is TGCGCCAGCAGCCCTAAGACTAGCACAAACTCCTACAATGAGCAGTTCTTC.

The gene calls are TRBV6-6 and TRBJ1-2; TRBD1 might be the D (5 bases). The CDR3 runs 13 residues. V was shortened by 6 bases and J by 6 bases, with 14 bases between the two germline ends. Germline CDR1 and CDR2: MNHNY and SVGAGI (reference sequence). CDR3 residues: CASRPQVMNGYTF. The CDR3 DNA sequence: TGTGCCAGCAGACCACAGGTTATGAATGGCTACACCTTC.

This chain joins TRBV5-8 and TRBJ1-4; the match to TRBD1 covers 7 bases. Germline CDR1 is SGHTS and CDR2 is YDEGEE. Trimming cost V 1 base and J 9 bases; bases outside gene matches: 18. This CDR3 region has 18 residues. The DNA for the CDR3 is TGTGCCAGCAGCTTGCGCCAGACCCTGACAGGGAAGACCAAAAAACTGTTTTTT. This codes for CASSLRQTLTGKTKKLFF. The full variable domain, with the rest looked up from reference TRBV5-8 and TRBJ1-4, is EAGVTQSPTHLIKTRGQQATLRCSPISGHTSVYWYQQALGLGLQFLLWYDEGEERNRGNFPPRFSGRQFPNYSSELNVNALELEDSALYLCASSLRQTLTGKTKKLFFGSGTQLSVL.

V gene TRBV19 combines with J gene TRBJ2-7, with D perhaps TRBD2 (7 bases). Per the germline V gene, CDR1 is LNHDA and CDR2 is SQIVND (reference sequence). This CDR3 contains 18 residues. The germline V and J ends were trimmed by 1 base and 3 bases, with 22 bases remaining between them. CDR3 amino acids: CASSIGGASGINFYEQYF. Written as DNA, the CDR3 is TGTGCCAGTAGTATAGGGGGGGCTAGCGGAATCAATTTCTACGAGCAGTACTTC.

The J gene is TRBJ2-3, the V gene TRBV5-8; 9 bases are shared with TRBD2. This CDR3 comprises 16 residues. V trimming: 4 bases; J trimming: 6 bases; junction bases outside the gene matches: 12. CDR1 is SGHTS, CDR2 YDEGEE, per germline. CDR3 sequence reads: CASSLGTSRHGDTQYF. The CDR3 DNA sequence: TGTGCCAGCAGCCTCGGGACTAGCCGACACGGGGATACGCAGTATTTT.

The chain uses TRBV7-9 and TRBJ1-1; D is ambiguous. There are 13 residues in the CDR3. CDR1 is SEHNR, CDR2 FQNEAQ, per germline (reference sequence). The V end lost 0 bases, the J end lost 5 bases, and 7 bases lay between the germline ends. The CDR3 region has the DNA TGTGCCAGCAGCTTAGCGACGGGTACTGAAGCTTTCTTT. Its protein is CASSLATGTEAFF.

The CDR3, as DNA: TGTGCCAGCAGTGGTGCGGGCACTGAAGCTTTCTTT. This sequence encodes CASSGAGTEAFF. This sequence joins TRBV27 and TRBJ1-1; D is ambiguous. Germline assignment: CDR1 MNHEY and CDR2 SMNVEV (reference sequence). The CDR3 sequence is 12 residues long. V shed 5 bases and J shed 4 bases, with 8 bases lying between them.

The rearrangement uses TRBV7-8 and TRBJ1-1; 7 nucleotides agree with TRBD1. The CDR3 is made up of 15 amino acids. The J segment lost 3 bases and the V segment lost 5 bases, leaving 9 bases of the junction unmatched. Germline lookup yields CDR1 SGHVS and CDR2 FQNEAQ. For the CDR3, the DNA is TGTGCCAGCAGCACCTTGGGACAGATAGACACTGAAGCTTTCTTT. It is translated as CASSTLGQIDTEAFF.

Here the CDR3 DNA reads TGTGCCTGGAACGCACCAGCGGATGAGCAGTTCTTC. This gives the protein CAWNAPADEQFF. V is TRBV30 and J is TRBJ2-1; maybe TRBD2 (5 bases). The CDR3 loop spans 12 amino acids. In germline, CDR1 is GTSNPN, CDR2 SVGIG (reference sequence). V was cut by 4 bases and J by 8 bases, with 12 bases left in between. Full variable domain (missing parts from reference TRBV30 and TRBJ2-1): SQTIHQWPATLVQPVGSPLSLECTVEGTSNPNLYWYRQAAGRGLQLLFYSVGIGQISSEVPQNLSASRPQDRQFILSSKKLLLSDSGFYLCAWNAPADEQFFGPGTRLTVL.

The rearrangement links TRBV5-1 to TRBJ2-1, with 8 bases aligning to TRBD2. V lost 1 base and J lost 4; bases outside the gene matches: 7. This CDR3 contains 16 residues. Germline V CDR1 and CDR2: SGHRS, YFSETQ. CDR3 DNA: TGCGCCAGCAGCTTGCACCTTAGCGGGACTTACAATGAGCAGTTCTTC. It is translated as CASSLHLSGTYNEQFF.